This T cell receptor (beta chain) was sequenced during a study of blood T cell repertoires in COVID-19. For the study at large: PBMCs, B-cell-depleted T cells, or T cells were the source of the cDNA or gDNA that made up the material.

Data came from immunoSEQ multiplex PCR; TCRdb stores just in-frame clones and leaves some out. Altogether some 83,000 clones are present, approximately 90% being singletons, with the ten largest covering 0.47%. CDR3 length: 15 amino acids. Germline trimming cut 4 bases from V and 1 base from J; bases unmatched to any gene: 3. Germline lookup yields CDR1 SGHRS and CDR2 YFSETQ. The sequence was collected from a man aged 60 to 75 with acute or convalescent COVID-19. J is TRBJ2-1 and V is TRBV5-1; 9 nucleotides match TRBD1. What was sequenced was peripheral blood. For the CDR3, the DNA is TGCGCCAGCAGCCCAGGGACAGGGTCCTACAATGAGCAGTTCTTC. Protein: CASSPGTGSYNEQFF.